The 21 T cell receptor beta chains in this list originate from one sample, sequenced in a study of T-cell reconstitution after alpha-beta-depleted transplantation in children listed by TCRdb under 2016. The treatment or condition label of this sample denotes: allogeneic hematopoietic cell transplantation with graft depleted of TCRalphabeta T cells and CD19 B cells. Libraries were constructed by PCR. Sequenced on an Illumina HiSeq 2500. Molecular barcoding was employed in the preparation of TCR libraries, with unique molecular identifiers being used to normalize TCRbeta repertoire quantification. The public sequencing data were trimmed at Q25 with fastp and processed into clonotypes with MiXCR by TCRdb, which kept only in-frame beta chains. Every CDR3 protein is listed once, alongside the most common genes and DNA of its rows. For this sample there are about 830,000 distinct CDR3 sequences; approximately 15% appear just once. The ten largest clones add up to approximately 5% of the sample.

The specimen comprised PBMCs, mostly from graft donor cells, sampled 360 days after TCRalphabeta/CD19-depleted stem cell transplant. These TCRs come from a male patient between 10 and 17 years old who had a stem cell transplant for acute lymphoblastic leukemia, so the T cells may come from the graft donor.

This rearrangement joins TRBV12-3 or TRBV12-4 to TRBJ2-4; no clear D gene. The CDR3 spans 17 residues. Trimming pared 6 bases from V and 0 bases from J, leaving 18 bases between. The CDR3 is CASSDKGGSRAKNIQYF. Written as DNA, the CDR3 is TGTGCCAGCAGCGATAAGGGCGGAAGTCGAGCCAAAAACATTCAGTACTTC.

There are a few counts of this clonotype. The chain carries TRBV25-1 and TRBJ1-4; D not certain. Trimming cost V 4 bases and J 7 bases, with 16 bases left between them. Germline CDR1 reads MGHDK; CDR2 reads SYGVNS. The CDR3 spans 15 residues. CDR3 nucleotides: TGTGCCAGCAGTGGATGGGTTCGGATAGGTGAAAAACTGTTTTTT. Encoded protein: CASSGWVRIGEKLFF.

This clonotype appeared many times. This sequence joins TRBV12-3 or TRBV12-4 and TRBJ2-1; TRBD2 matches 11 bases. The CDR3 spans 16 residues. Unmatched junction bases numbered 10, after V lost 0 bases and J lost 12 bases. In nucleotides, the CDR3 is TGTGCCAGCAGTTTAGCCATAGCGGGAGGGCCAGCGGGGCAGTTCTTC. Its translation is CASSLAIAGGPAGQFF.

This CDR3 reads CASSEGLAGVRMYNEQFF. The DNA for the CDR3 is TGCGCCAGCAGCGAGGGACTAGCGGGAGTACGGATGTACAATGAGCAGTTCTTC. This sequence joins TRBV5-1 and TRBJ2-1, with 14 bases matching TRBD2. The length of the CDR3 is 18 residues. Germline assignment: CDR1 SGHRS and CDR2 YFSETQ. The V and J ends lost 4 bases and 4 bases, in that order; junction bases with no gene match: 10.

The chain uses TRBV7-9 and TRBJ2-1; D might be TRBD2 (5 bases). V gave up 1 base and J gave up 8 bases, with 15 bases separating them. The CDR3 has 15 residues. Germline V gene lookup returns CDR1 SEHNR and CDR2 FQNEAQ (reference sequence). The CDR3 spells CASSLVGTSPHEQFF. In DNA, the CDR3 is TGTGCCAGCAGCTTAGTGGGCACTAGTCCTCATGAGCAGTTCTTC.

The chain couples TRBV10-3 to TRBJ2-2; the D is unclear. The CDR3 sequence is 14 residues long. Trimming shortened V by 9 bases and J by 0 bases, and 11 bases separated the two germline ends. Germline CDR1 ENHRY, CDR2 SYGVKD. The CDR3 loop reads CAMSRVANTGELFF. The CDR3 coding sequence is TGTGCCATGTCCCGAGTAGCGAACACCGGGGAGCTGTTTTTT.

The genes are TRBV5-1 and TRBJ2-7; D tentatively fits TRBD1 or TRBD2 (5 bases each). The germline gives CDR1 SGHRS, CDR2 YFSETQ. Trimming removed 1 base at V and 4 bases at J, with 15 bases between. The CDR3 covers 15 residues. The CDR3 coding sequence is TGCGCCAGCAGCTTGATAGGGGCTCCGGGGTACGAGCAGTACTTC. It yields the protein CASSLIGAPGYEQYF.

The chain joins TRBV24-1 to TRBJ2-3; D perhaps matches TRBD2 (5 bases). Trimming cost V 9 bases and J 1 base, with 10 bases left between them. This CDR3 region has 13 residues. Germline V gene lookup returns CDR1 KGHDR and CDR2 SFDVKD. CDR3 protein: CATGRDRTDTQYF. The CDR3 coding sequence is TGTGCCACCGGGAGAGATCGCACAGATACGCAGTATTTT.

The chain combines TRBV10-3 with TRBJ1-1, with TRBD1 matching 7 bases. The V gene end was trimmed by 6 bases and the J gene end by 0 bases; junction bases not matched to a gene: 1. The V gene's germline CDR1 is ENHRY and CDR2 SYGVKD. This CDR3 has 13 amino acids. This CDR3 reads CAIRGQMNTEAFF. CDR3 nucleotide sequence: TGTGCCATCAGGGGACAGATGAACACTGAAGCTTTCTTT.

The J gene is TRBJ2-4, the V gene TRBV11-2, with 10 bases identical to TRBD2. Germline assignment: CDR1 SGHAT and CDR2 FQNNGV. J gave up 0 bases and V 6 bases, and 8 bases lay outside the gene matches. The CDR3 has 17 residues. CDR3 nucleotide sequence: TGTGCCAGCAGTCCCGGACTAGCGGCAATAGCCAAAAACATTCAGTACTTC. This codes for CASSPGLAAIAKNIQYF.

The chain carries TRBV12-3 or TRBV12-4 and TRBJ2-5; weak D call: TRBD2 (5 bases). Trimming left V 5 bases short and J 9 bases short, with 10 bases between. The CDR3 is 11 amino acids. CDR3 in DNA: TGTGCCAGCAGTCTTAAGGAGGCCCAGTACTTC. It yields the protein CASSLKEAQYF.

This chain uses TRBV5-1 with TRBJ2-2; 14 bases match TRBD2. The CDR3 length is 21 residues. CDR1 and CDR2 (germline): SGHRS, YFSETQ. V shed 0 bases and J 5 bases; nucleotides not matched to a gene: 15. The CDR3, as DNA: TGCGCCAGCAGCTTGGACTTGGGAGCGGGACTAGCGGGAGTACGAACCGGGGAGCTGTTTTTT. This encodes CASSLDLGAGLAGVRTGELFF.

The gene calls are TRBV20-1 and TRBJ2-3; tentative D call: TRBD1 (6 bases). Trimming stripped 5 bases from V and 1 base from J, with 13 bases between. The germline CDR1 and CDR2 sequences are DFQATT and SNEGSKA (reference sequence). CDR3 length: 14 amino acids. The CDR3 coding sequence is TGCAGTGCTCCAAGACAGGAACGCACAGATACGCAGTATTTT. As protein: CSAPRQERTDTQYF.

This clonotype was detected a few times. The chain employs TRBV20-1 and TRBJ1-1; no firm D call. The CDR3 extends over 15 amino acids. In germline, CDR1 is DFQATT, CDR2 SNEGSKA (reference sequence). V lost 3 bases and J lost 4, with 18 bases in between. CDR3 region: CSASGRPFGGTEAFF. For the CDR3, the DNA is TGCAGTGCTAGCGGACGTCCTTTCGGCGGCACTGAAGCTTTCTTT.

This clonotype was picked up a small number of times. The chain employs TRBV5-1 and TRBJ1-6; 9 nucleotides match TRBD1. V lost 6 bases and J lost 9; bases outside the gene matches: 4. CDR1 and CDR2 (germline): SGHRS, YFSETQ. The CDR3 covers 13 residues. This CDR3 is CASNRGQGSPLHF. CDR3 in DNA: TGCGCCAGCAACAGGGGGCAGGGTTCACCCCTCCACTTT.

This clonotype was observed a few times. V usage is TRBV7-9 and J usage is TRBJ2-7; TRBD2 matches at 12 bases. Germline V gene data show CDR1 as SEHNR and CDR2 as FQNEAQ (reference sequence). The V gene end was trimmed by 7 bases and the J gene end by 5 bases; junction bases not matched to a gene: 12. CDR3 length equals 16 residues. The CDR3 DNA reads TGTGCCAGCACCCTCGGACTAGCGGGATGGACGAACGAGCAGTACTTC. Translating gives CASTLGLAGWTNEQYF.

This clonotype was seen only a few times. This rearrangement joins TRBV7-9 to TRBJ1-3; no definite D call. Trimming pared 6 bases from V and 8 bases from J, leaving 11 bases between. The germline V gene has CDR1 SEHNR and CDR2 FQNEAQ (reference sequence). This CDR3 region has 12 residues. The CDR3 loop is CASRLREHTIYF. As DNA, the CDR3 is TGTGCCAGCAGACTAAGGGAGCACACCATATATTTT.

This chain connects TRBV6-2 or TRBV6-3 to TRBJ2-3, with 8 nucleotides matching TRBD1. V shed 4 bases, J shed 0 bases, and the junction held 9 bases outside the gene matches. Germline assignment: CDR1 MNHEY and CDR2 SVGEGT. The CDR3 extends over 17 amino acids. The CDR3: CASSFRDRGRSTDTQYF. The CDR3 bases are TGTGCCAGCAGTTTTCGAGACAGGGGCCGAAGCACAGATACGCAGTATTTT.

This chain uses TRBV5-1 with TRBJ1-1; 7 nucleotides line up with TRBD1. The germline gives CDR1 SGHRS, CDR2 YFSETQ. V dropped 0 bases and J dropped 3; count of bases not matched to a gene: 11. The CDR3 spans 17 residues. The CDR3: CASSLGLQGTLDTEAFF. CDR3 sequence (DNA): TGCGCCAGCAGCTTGGGCCTACAGGGGACTTTGGACACTGAAGCTTTCTTT.

The CDR3 DNA reads as TGCGCCAGCAGCCATCCCAAACTAAGGAACACTGAAGCTTTCTTT. It encodes CASSHPKLRNTEAFF. This chain uses TRBV4-1 with TRBJ1-1; D not certain. The germline V and J ends were trimmed by 3 bases and 1 base, with 12 bases remaining between them. From germline, CDR1 is MGHRA and CDR2 YSYEKL. This CDR3 has 15 residues.

This sequence joins TRBV29-1 and TRBJ1-2; a possible D gene is TRBD1 (5 bases). V shed 6 bases and J shed 6 bases, with 17 bases lying between them. Germline CDR1 reads SQVTM; CDR2 reads ANQGSEA. This CDR3 has 13 amino acids. The CDR3 DNA reads as TGCAGCGTCCTCGTGGGGGGGAGACATGGCTACACCTTC. Translated, it gives CSVLVGGRHGYTF.